This T cell receptor (beta chain) derives from a study of breast tumors, draining lymph nodes, adjacent tissues. The lymph nodes were axillary draining lymph nodes from breast cancer patients. As regards this clonotype: One base away lies a much larger clone, so this may be a sequencing read error.

TCRdb re-derived calls from the multiplex PCR reads in MiXCR, one entry per CDR3 protein. The sample yields a few hundred thousand distinct CDR3 sequences, under 40% seen once. Per germline, CDR1 SGDLS and CDR2 YYNGEE. Trimming left V 4 bases short and J 0 bases short, with 18 bases between. The CDR3 totals 17 residues. Sequenced input: axillary lymph node tissue. The chain recombines TRBV9 with TRBJ2-3; D unresolved. The clonotype comes from a female donor with breast cancer. Some clones in this sample may be carry-over from other donors' samples. CDR3 DNA sequence: TGTGCCAGCAGCTCTCAAGGGATTCCTGGTAGCACAGATACGCAGTATTTT. The encoded protein is CASSSQGIPGSTDTQYF.